This T cell receptor (beta chain) was captured in a study of cytomegalovirus exposure and HLA in healthy donors. Whole-study findings and limits: According to a later analysis, most TCR beta chains associated with CMV appeared HLA-restricted.

This CDR3 has 17 residues. Germline CDR1 and CDR2: SGDLS and YYNGEE. V shed 0 bases, J shed 1 base, and the junction held 9 bases outside the gene matches. The PCR employed 60 Vbeta primers together with 13 Jbeta primers. The data were produced by immunoSEQ multiplex PCR, yet TCRdb's version contains in-frame clones alone and is incomplete. This table holds approximately 100,000 clones, 76% found once. A remark on this clone: The antigen is unknown.

The receptor comes from a woman aged 40-49 years in good health and CMV-seropositive. The chain has TRBV9 and TRBJ1-1; 7 bases align to TRBD1. Sequenced sample: PBMCs. The CDR3 DNA is TGTGCCAGCAGCGTAGCTACCTCGGCAGGGGGGAACACTGAAGCTTTCTTT. Amino acid sequence: CASSVATSAGGNTEAFF.